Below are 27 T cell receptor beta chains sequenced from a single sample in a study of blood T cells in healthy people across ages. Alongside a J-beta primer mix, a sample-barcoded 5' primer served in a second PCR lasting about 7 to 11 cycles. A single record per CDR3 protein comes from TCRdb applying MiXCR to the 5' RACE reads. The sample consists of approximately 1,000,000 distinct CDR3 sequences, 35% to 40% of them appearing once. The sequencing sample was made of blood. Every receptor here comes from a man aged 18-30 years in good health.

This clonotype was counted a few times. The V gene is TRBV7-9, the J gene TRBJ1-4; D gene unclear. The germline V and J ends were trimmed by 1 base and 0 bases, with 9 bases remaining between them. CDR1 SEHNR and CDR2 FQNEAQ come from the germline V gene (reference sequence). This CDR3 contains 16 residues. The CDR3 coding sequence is TGTGCCAGCAGCTTAGGATCCAGAACAACTAATGAAAAACTGTTTTTT. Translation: CASSLGSRTTNEKLFF.

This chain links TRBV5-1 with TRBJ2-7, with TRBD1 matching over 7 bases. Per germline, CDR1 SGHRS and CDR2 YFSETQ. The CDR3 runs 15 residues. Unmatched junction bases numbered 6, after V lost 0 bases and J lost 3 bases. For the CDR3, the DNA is TGCGCCAGCAGCTTGGACCCGGGACAGAACTACGAGCAGTACTTC. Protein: CASSLDPGQNYEQYF.

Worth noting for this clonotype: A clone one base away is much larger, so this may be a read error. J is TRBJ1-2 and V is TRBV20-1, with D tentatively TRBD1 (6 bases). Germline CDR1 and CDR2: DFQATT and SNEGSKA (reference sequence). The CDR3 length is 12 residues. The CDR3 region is CSARAGGYGHTF. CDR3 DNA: TGCAGTGCTAGGGCCGGGGGCTATGGCCACACCTTC.

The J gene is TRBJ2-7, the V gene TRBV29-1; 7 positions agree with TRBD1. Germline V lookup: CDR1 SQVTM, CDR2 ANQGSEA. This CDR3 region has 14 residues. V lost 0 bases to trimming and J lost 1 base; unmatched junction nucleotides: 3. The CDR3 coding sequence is TGCAGCGTTGAAGAACCGGGACAGTCCTACGAGCAGTACTTC. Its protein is CSVEEPGQSYEQYF.

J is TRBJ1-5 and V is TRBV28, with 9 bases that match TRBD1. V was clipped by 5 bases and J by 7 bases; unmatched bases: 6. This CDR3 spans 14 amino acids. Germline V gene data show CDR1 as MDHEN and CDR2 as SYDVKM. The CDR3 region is CASSTTGGWQPQHF. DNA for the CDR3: TGTGCCAGCAGTACAACAGGGGGCTGGCAGCCCCAGCATTTT.

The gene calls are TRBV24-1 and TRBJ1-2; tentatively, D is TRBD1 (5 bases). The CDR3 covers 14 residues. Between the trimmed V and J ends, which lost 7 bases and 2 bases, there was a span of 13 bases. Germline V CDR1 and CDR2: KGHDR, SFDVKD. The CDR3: CATRDSRGNYGYTF. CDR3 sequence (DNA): TGTGCCACCAGAGACAGTAGGGGCAACTATGGCTACACCTTC.

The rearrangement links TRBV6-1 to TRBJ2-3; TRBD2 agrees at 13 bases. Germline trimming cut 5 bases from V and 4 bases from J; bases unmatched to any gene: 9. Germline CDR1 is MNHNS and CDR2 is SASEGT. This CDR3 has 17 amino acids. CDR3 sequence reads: CASSQVLAGGLADTQYF. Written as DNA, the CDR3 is TGTGCCAGCAGTCAAGTACTAGCGGGGGGGCTCGCAGATACGCAGTATTTT.

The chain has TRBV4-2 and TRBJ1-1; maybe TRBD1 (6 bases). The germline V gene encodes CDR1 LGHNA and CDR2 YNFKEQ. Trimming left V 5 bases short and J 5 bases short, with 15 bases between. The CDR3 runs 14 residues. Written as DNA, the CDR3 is TGTGCCAGCAGCTCCGAGGGGGGTTGGACTGAAGCTTTCTTT. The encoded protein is CASSSEGGWTEAFF.

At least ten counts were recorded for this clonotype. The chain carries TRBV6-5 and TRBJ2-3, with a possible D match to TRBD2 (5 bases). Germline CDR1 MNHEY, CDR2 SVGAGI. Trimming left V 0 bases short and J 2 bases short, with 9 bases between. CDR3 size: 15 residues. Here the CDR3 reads CASSYSRGLTDTQYF. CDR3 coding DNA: TGTGCCAGCAGTTACTCGAGAGGGCTCACAGATACGCAGTATTTT.

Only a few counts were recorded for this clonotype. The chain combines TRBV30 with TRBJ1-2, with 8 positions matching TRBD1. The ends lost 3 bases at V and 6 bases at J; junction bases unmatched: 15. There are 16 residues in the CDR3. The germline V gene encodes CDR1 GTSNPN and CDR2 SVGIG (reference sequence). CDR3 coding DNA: TGTGCCTGGAGATTGTTAGACAGGGGAGGGAGAAATGGCTACACCTTC. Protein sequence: CAWRLLDRGGRNGYTF.

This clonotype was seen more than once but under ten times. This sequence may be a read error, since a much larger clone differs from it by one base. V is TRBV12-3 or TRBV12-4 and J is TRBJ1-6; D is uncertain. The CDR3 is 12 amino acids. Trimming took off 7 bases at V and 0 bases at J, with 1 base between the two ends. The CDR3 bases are TGTGCCAGCACCTCCTATAATTCACCCCTCCACTTT. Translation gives CASTSYNSPLHF.

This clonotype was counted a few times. This CDR3 is CASSHPGVTNEKLFF. CDR3 DNA: TGCGCCAGCAGCCATCCAGGGGTAACTAATGAAAAACTGTTTTTT. This chain links TRBV4-3 with TRBJ1-4; possible D gene TRBD1, 6 bases. Between the trimmed V and J ends, which lost 3 bases and 1 base, there was a span of 9 bases. The germline gives CDR1 LGHNA, CDR2 YSLEER. This CDR3 region has 15 residues.

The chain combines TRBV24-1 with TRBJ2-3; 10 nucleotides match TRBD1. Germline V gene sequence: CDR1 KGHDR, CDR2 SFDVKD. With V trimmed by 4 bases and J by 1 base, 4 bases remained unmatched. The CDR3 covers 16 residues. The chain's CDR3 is CATSDSGTGGTDTQYF. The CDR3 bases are TGTGCCACCAGTGACTCCGGGACAGGGGGCACAGATACGCAGTATTTT.

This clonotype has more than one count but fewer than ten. Written as DNA, the CDR3 is TGTGCCAGCAGCTTAGTCCACATTGAGGGCAGCAATCAGCCCCAGCATTTT. Protein sequence: CASSLVHIEGSNQPQHF. The chain has TRBV7-9 and TRBJ1-5, with D unresolved. The CDR3 is 17 amino acids. With 1 base removed from V and 1 base from J, the gap between germline ends came to 14 bases. Germline V gene data show CDR1 as SEHNR and CDR2 as FQNEAQ (reference sequence).

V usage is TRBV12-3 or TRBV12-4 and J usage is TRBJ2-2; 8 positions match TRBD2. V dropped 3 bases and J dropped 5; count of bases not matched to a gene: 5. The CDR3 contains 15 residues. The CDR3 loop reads CASSFRGGETGELFF. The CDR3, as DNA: TGTGCCAGCAGTTTCCGGGGGGGTGAGACCGGGGAGCTGTTTTTT.

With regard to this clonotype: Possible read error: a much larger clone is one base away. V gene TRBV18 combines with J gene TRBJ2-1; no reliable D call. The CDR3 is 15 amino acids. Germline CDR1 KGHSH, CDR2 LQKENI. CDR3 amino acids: CASSPFSGGYNERFF. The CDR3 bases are TGTGCCAGCTCACCATTTTCAGGCGGTTACAATGAGCGGTTCTTC.

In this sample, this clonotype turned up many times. DNA for the CDR3: TGTGCCAGTCGACCGGGACAGGGAACAGATACGCAGTATTTT. This translates into CASRPGQGTDTQYF. The chain employs TRBV28 and TRBJ2-3; 9 nucleotides line up with TRBD1. The CDR3 runs to 14 residues. V trimming: 9 bases; J trimming: 3 bases; junction bases outside the gene matches: 7. The germline V gene encodes CDR1 MDHEN and CDR2 SYDVKM.

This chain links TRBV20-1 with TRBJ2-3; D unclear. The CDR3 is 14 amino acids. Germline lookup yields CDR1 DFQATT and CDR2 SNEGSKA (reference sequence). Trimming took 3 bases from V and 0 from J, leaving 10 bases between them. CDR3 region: CSASVRSSTDTQYF. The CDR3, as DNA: TGCAGTGCTAGTGTGCGCTCTAGCACAGATACGCAGTATTTT.

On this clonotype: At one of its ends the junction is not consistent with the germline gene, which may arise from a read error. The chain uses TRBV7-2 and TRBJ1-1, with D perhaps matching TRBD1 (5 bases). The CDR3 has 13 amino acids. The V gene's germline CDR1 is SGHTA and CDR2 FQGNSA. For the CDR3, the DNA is TGTTCCAGCAGTGTGGCAGGGTACACTGAAGCTTTCTTT. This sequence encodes CSSSVAGYTEAFF.

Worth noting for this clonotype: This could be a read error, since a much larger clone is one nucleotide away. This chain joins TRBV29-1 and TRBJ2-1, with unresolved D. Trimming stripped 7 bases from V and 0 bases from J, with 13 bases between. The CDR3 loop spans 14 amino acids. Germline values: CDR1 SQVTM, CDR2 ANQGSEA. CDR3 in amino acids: CSAVYSSSYNEQFF. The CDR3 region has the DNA TGCAGCGCTGTGTATAGCAGCTCCTACAATGAGCAGTTCTTC.

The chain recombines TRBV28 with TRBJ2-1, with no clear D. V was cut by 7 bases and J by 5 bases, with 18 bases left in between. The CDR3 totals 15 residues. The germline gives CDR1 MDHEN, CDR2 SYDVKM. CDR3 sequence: CASNSLKMSDNEQFF. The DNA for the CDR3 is TGTGCCAGCAATTCCCTTAAGATGAGCGACAATGAGCAGTTCTTC. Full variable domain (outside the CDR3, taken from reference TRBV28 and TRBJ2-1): DVKVTQSSRYLVKRTGEKVFLECVQDMDHENMFWYRQDPGLGLRLIYFSYDVKMKEKGDIPEGYSVSREKKERFSLILESASTNQTSMYLCASNSLKMSDNEQFFGPGTRLTVL.

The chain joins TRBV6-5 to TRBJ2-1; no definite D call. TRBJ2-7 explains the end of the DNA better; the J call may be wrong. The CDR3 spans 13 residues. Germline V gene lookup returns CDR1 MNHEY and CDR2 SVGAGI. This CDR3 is CASRASSYNEQYF. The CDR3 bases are TGTGCCAGCCGGGCCAGCTCCTACAATGAGCAGTACTTC.

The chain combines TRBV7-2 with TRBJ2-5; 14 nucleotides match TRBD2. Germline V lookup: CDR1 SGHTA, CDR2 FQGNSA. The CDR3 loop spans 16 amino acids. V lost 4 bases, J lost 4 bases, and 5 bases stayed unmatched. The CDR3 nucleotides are TGTGCCAGCAGCTCGGGGGGGACTAGCGGGGGAGAGACCCAGTACTTC. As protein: CASSSGGTSGGETQYF.

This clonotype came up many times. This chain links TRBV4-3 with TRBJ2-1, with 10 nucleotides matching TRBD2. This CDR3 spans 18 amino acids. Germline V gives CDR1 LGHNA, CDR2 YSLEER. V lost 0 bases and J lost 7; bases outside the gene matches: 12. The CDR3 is CASSQELGTAGGRNEQFF. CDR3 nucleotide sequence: TGCGCCAGCAGCCAAGAACTGGGGACAGCGGGGGGGCGTAATGAGCAGTTCTTC.

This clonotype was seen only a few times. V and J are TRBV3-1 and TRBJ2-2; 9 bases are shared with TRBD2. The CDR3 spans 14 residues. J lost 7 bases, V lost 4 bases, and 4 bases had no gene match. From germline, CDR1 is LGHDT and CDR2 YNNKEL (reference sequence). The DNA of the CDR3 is TGTGCCAGCAGCCCGGGACTAGCATTCGGGGAGCTGTTTTTT. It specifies CASSPGLAFGELFF.

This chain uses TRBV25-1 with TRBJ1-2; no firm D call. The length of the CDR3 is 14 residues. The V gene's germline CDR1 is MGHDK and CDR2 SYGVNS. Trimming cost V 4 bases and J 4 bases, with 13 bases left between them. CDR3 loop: CASSVGWQSYGYTF. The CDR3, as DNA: TGTGCCAGCAGTGTTGGGTGGCAGAGCTATGGCTACACCTTC.

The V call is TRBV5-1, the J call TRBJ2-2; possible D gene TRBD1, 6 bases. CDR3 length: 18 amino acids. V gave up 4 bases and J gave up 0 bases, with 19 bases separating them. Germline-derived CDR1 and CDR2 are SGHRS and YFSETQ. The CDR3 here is CASSLKITGTTNTGELFF. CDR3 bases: TGCGCCAGCAGCCTAAAAATAACCGGGACAACGAACACCGGGGAGCTGTTTTTT.